This T cell receptor beta chain was recovered during a study of blood T cell repertoires in COVID-19. Study context: T cells, B-cell-depleted T cells, or PBMCs supplied cDNA or gDNA.

CDR3 length: 16 amino acids. V gave up 2 bases and J gave up 10 bases; unmatched junction bases: 15. The germline V gene encodes CDR1 MNHNY and CDR2 SVGAGI (reference sequence). How the authors handled the data: For nucleated cells, counts were estimated from reference gene primer amplification. Sequenced by immunoSEQ multiplex PCR; TCRdb stores in-frame clones only, minus some. V and J calls and clone size follow that table, whereas D and trimming were derived from the DNA. The table has a few hundred thousand clones, over 75% seen once. The chain is built from TRBV6-6 and TRBJ1-1; 8 bases fit TRBD1. Sequencing input: peripheral blood. This sequence originates from a man aged 45-65 years with active or convalescent COVID-19. The CDR3 here is CASSYPPEQGGGGAFF. CDR3 sequence (DNA): TGTGCCAGCAGTTACCCACCCGAACAGGGGGGTGGTGGAGCTTTCTTT.